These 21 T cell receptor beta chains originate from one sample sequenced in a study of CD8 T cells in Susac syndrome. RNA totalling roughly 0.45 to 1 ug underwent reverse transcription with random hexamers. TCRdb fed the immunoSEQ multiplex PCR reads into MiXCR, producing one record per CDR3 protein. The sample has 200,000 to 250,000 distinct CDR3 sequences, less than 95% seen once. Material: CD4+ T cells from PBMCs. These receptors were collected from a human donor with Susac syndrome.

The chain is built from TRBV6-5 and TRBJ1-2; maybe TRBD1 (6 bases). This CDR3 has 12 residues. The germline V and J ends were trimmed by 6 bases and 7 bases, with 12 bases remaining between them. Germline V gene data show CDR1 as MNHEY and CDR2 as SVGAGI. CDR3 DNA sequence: TGTGCCAGCAGGGAACAGGGTTTTGGCTACACCTTC. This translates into CASREQGFGYTF.

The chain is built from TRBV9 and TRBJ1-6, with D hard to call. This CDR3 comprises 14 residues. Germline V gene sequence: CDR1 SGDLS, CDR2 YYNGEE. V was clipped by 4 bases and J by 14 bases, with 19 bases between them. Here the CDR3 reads CASSPRGQDETLHF. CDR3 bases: TGTGCCAGCAGCCCGAGAGGTCAGGACGAGACCCTCCACTTT.

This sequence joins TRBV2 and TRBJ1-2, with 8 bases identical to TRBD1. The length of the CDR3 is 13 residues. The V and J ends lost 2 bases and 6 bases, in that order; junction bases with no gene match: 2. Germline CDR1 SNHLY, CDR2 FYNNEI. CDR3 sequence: CASSEYRGDGYTF. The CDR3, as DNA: TGTGCCAGCAGTGAATACAGGGGGGATGGCTACACCTTC.

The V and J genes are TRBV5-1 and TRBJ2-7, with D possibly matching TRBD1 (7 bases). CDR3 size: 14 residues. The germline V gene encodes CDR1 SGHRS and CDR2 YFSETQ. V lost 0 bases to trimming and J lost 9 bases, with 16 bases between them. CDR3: CASSLEQGTGVQYF. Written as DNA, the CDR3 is TGCGCCAGCAGCTTGGAACAGGGGACTGGGGTGCAGTACTTC.

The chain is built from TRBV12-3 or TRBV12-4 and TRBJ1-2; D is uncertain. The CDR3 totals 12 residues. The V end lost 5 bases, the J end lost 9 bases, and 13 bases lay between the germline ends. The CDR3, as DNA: TGTGCCAGCAGTCCCACAGAGCTCAGCTACACCTTC. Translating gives CASSPTELSYTF.

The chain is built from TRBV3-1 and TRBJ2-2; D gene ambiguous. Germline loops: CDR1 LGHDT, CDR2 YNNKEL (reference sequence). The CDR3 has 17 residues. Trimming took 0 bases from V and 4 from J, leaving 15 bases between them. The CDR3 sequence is CASSQDLFMTSTGELFF. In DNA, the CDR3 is TGTGCCAGCAGCCAAGATTTATTCATGACGAGCACCGGGGAGCTGTTTTTT.

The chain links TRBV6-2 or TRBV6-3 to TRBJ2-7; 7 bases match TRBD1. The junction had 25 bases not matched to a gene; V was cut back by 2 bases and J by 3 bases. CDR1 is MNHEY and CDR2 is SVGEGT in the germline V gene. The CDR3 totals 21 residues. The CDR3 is CASSYHSLRGSTGQNLYEQYF. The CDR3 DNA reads TGTGCCAGCAGTTACCACTCATTAAGGGGCTCTACGGGACAGAACCTCTACGAGCAGTACTTC.

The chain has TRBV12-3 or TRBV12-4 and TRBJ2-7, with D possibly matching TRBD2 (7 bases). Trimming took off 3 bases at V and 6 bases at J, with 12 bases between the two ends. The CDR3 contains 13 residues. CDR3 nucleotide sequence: TGTGCCAGCAGTTTTCGGGGGGCAGGCGAGCAGTACTTC. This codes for CASSFRGAGEQYF.

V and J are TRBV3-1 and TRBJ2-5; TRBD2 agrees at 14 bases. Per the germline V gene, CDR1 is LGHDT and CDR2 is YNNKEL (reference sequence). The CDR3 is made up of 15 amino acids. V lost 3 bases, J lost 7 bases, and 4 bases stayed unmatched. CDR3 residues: CASSQGLAGARTQYF. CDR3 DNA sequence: TGTGCCAGCAGCCAGGGACTAGCGGGGGCCAGGACCCAGTACTTC.

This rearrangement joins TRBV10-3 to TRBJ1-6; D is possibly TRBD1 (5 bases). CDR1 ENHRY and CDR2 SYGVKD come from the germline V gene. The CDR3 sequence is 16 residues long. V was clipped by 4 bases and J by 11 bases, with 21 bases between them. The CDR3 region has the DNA TGTGCCATCAGTGTAAGGGACGGGAGTCCGATGACACCCCTCCACTTT. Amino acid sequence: CAISVRDGSPMTPLHF.

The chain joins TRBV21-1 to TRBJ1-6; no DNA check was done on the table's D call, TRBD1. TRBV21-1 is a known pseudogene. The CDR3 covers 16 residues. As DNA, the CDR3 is TGTGCCAGCGACGGACAGCGACCCCGCGGTGGTTCACCCCTCCACTTT. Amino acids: CASDGQRPRGGSPLHF.

CDR3 loop: CASSIDRNNEQFF. The CDR3 coding sequence is TGTGCCAGTAGTATTGATAGAAACAATGAGCAGTTCTTC. V gene TRBV19 combines with J gene TRBJ2-1; D remains unclear. The CDR3 extends over 13 amino acids. Germline lookup yields CDR1 LNHDA and CDR2 SQIVND (reference sequence). Trimming took 3 bases from V and 5 from J, leaving 8 bases between them.

DNA of the CDR3: TGTGCCAGTTGCTCGGTGGATGAGCAGTTCTTC. Translated: CASCSVDEQFF. The J gene is TRBJ2-1, the V gene TRBV7-9; D gene unclear. Per the germline V gene, CDR1 is SEHNR and CDR2 is FQNEAQ (reference sequence). CDR3 size: 11 residues. Trimming cost V 9 bases and J 8 bases, with 11 bases left between them.

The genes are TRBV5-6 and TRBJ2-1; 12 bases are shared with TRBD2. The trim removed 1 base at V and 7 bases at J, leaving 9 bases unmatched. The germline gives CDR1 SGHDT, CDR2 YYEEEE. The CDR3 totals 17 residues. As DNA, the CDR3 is TGTGCCAGCAGCTTGACTAGCGGGGGGTACCTTAGGAATGAGCAGTTCTTC. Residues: CASSLTSGGYLRNEQFF.

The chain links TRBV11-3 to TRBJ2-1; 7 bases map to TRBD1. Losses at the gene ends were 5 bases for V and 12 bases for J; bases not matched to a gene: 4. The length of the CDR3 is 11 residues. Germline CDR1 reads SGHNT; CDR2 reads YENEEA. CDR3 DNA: TGTGCCAGCAGCCTTAACAGGGGGCAGTTCTTC. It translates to CASSLNRGQFF.

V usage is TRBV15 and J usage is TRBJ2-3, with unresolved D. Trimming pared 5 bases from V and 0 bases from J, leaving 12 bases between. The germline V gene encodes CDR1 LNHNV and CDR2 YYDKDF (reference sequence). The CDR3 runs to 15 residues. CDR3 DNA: TGTGCCACCAGCGTCGACGTTTCTAGCACAGATACGCAGTATTTT. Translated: CATSVDVSSTDTQYF.

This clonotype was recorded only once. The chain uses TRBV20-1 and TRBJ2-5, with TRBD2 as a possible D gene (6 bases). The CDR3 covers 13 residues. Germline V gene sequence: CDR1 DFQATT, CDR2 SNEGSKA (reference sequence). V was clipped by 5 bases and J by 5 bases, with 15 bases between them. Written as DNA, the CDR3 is TGCAGTGCTCAGAACGCTGGGGGGGAGACCCAGTACTTC. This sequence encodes CSAQNAGGETQYF.

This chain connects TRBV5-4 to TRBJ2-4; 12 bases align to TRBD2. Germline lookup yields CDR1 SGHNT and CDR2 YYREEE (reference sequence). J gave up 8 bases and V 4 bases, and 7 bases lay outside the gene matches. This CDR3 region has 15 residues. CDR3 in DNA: TGTGCCAGCAGCCAAGGACTAGCGGGGAGAGACATTCAGTACTTC. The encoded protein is CASSQGLAGRDIQYF.

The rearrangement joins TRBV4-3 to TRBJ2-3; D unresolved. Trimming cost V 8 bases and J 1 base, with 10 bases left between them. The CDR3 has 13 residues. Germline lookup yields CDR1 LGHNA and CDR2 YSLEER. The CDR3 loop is CASGLWGTDTQYF. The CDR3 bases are TGCGCCAGCGGCTTGTGGGGCACAGATACGCAGTATTTT.

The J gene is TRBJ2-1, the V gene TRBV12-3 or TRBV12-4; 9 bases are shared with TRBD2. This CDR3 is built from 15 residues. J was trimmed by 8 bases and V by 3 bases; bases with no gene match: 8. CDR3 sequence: CASSFSAGGSYEQFF. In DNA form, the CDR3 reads TGTGCCAGCAGTTTCTCAGCGGGGGGATCCTATGAGCAGTTCTTC.

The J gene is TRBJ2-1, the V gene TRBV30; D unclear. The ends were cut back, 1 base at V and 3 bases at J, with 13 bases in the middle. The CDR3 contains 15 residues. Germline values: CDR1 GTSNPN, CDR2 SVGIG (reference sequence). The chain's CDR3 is CAWSGGRSYYNEQFF. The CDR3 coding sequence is TGTGCCTGGAGTGGAGGCAGGAGCTACTACAATGAGCAGTTCTTC. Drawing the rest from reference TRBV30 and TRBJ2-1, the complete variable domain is SQTIHQWPATLVQPVGSPLSLECTVEGTSNPNLYWYRQAAGRGLQLLFYSVGIGQISSEVPQNLSASRPQDRQFILSSKKLLLSDSGFYLCAWSGGRSYYNEQFFGPGTRLTVL.